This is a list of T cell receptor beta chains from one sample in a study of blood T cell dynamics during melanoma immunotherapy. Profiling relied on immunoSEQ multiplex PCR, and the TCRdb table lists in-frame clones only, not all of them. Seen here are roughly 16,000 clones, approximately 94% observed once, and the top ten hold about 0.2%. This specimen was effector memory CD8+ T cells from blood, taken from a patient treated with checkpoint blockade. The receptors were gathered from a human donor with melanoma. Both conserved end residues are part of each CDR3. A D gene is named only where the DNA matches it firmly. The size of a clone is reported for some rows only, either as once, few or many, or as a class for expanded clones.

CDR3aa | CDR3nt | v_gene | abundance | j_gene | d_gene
CASSLSSYEQYF | TGTGCCAGCAGTTTGAGCTCCTACGAGCAGTACTTC | TRBV25-1 | NA | TRBJ2-7 | NA
CASISFGGTSGASSYNEQFF | TGTGCCAGCATCTCCTTTGGGGGAACTAGCGGGGCGAGCTCCTACAATGAGCAGTTCTTC | TRBV2 | NA | TRBJ2-1 | TRBD2
CASSLPGLGFYEQYF | TGTGCCAGCAGCTTGCCTGGACTGGGTTTCTACGAGCAGTACTTC | TRBV5-4 | once | TRBJ2-7 | NA
CASSLRTTGNYVYNEQFF | TGTGCCAGCAGTCTCCGGACTACAGGGAACTATGTGTACAATGAGCAGTTCTTC | TRBV2 | NA | TRBJ2-1 | NA
CASSLTWDRVKDTQYF | TGCGCCAGCAGCCTGACCTGGGACAGGGTTAAAGATACGCAGTATTTT | TRBV4-1 | NA | TRBJ2-3 | TRBD1
CASSFVGLASYEQYF | TGTGCCAGCAGTTTCGTCGGACTAGCTTCGTACGAGCAGTACTTC | TRBV28 | once | TRBJ2-7 | TRBD2
CASSYLLAGGPDTQYF | TGTGCCAGCAGTTACTTACTAGCGGGAGGGCCAGATACGCAGTATTTT | TRBV27 | NA | TRBJ2-3 | TRBD2
CASSVLATSYNEQFF | TGTGCCAGCAGTGTTCTAGCGACCTCCTACAATGAGCAGTTCTTC | TRBV6-5 | NA | TRBJ2-1 | NA
CSASGQANYGYTF | TGCAGCGCCTCGGGACAGGCTAACTATGGCTACACCTTC | TRBV29-1 | NA | TRBJ1-2 | TRBD1
CASSVREGPTDTQYF | TGTGCCAGCAGCGTGCGGGAGGGCCCCACAGATACGCAGTATTTT | TRBV13 | NA | TRBJ2-3 | TRBD2
CASSWTTSSSYNEQFF | TGTGCCAGCAGCTGGACTACCTCGAGCTCCTACAATGAGCAGTTCTTC | TRBV7-8 | NA | TRBJ2-1 | NA
CASSQDGQSNQPQHF | TGCGCCAGCAGCCAAGATGGGCAGAGCAATCAGCCCCAGCATTTT | TRBV4-1 | NA | TRBJ1-5 | NA
CASSPRQGNSGNTIYF | TGTGCCAGCAGCCCTAGACAGGGGAACTCTGGAAACACCATATATTTT | TRBV7-9 | NA | TRBJ1-3 | TRBD1
CASRGGAGPREQYF | TGTGCCAGCAGGGGGGGGGCCGGACCCCGCGAGCAGTACTTC | TRBV2 | NA | TRBJ2-7 | NA
CASSEYGSSYEQYF | TGTGCCAGCAGTGAATATGGCAGTAGCTACGAGCAGTACTTC | TRBV25-1 | once | TRBJ2-7 | NA